Detailed here is one T cell receptor beta chain. The CDR3 covers 14 residues. Unmatched junction bases numbered 8, after V lost 7 bases and J lost 6 bases. CDR1 is SNHLY, CDR2 FYNNEI, per germline. Profiled with immunoSEQ multiplex PCR; TCRdb holds only in-frame clones, not every one. The sample lists 45,000 to 60,000 clones, about nine tenths occurring once. This sample was included in a study of T cell changes during pregnancy in multiple sclerosis. The receptor was isolated from a female donor in good health, enrolled as a control in a pregnancy study. This sample comprised CD4+ T cells from peripheral blood mononuclear cells, obtained after pregnancy. The genes are TRBV2 and TRBJ1-1; 10 nucleotides line up with TRBD1. The CDR3 nucleotides read TGTGCCAGCACGAGAAGGGGGACAGGGGCTGAAGCTTTCTTT. Its translation: CASTRRGTGAEAFF.